This T cell receptor beta chain was retrieved from a study of human T cells and chemical hapten exposure. The study, taken as a whole, reports: DPC sensitization produced no change in TCRs with frequency above 1 in 1000.

The J segment lost 7 bases and the V segment lost 5 bases, leaving 5 bases of the junction unmatched. Germline CDR1 reads MDHEN; CDR2 reads SYDVKM. This CDR3 is 14 amino acids long. Time point denoted: healthy volunteer bleed at 6 weeks. Total RNA extraction was carried out from unfractionated whole blood. TCRdb redid the calling of the RACE reads with MiXCR, one entry per CDR3 protein. This sample yields about 80,000 distinct CDR3 sequences, of which around 9.3% are seen a single time; about 1.8% belongs to the top ten. Regarding this clonotype: Its specificity is not known.

The chain carries TRBV28 and TRBJ2-1, with 10 bases that match TRBD1. The receptor was isolated from a female donor in good health. Some clones in this sample may be carry-over from other donors' samples. The sequencing sample was made of whole blood. In nucleotides, the CDR3 is TGTGCCAGCAGTCCAAGACAGGGGGCGAATGAGCAGTTCTTC. Translating gives CASSPRQGANEQFF.